This T cell receptor beta chain was retrieved from a study of T cells in localized non-small cell lung cancer. Points from the study as a whole: Greater blood T cell density accompanied longer overall survival. Turning up in adjacent lung were a median roughly 62 of the top 100 tumor clones. Uninvolved adjacent lung showed peak T cell clonality, exceeding tumor.

Only in-frame clones appear in the TCRdb table, and some are missing; sequencing was by immunoSEQ multiplex PCR. This table holds 2,500 to 3,500 clones, more than 20% found once. This clone has a handful of counts. Antigen: not known. Germline values: CDR1 SGDLS, CDR2 YYNGEE. The CDR3 has 12 residues. The V end lost 7 bases, the J end lost 0 bases, and 8 bases lay between the germline ends. The sequence came from a man between 40 and 75 years old with stage III lung adenocarcinoma. V usage is TRBV9 and J usage is TRBJ2-7; D is unclear. This sample comprised lung tumor tissue, obtained before any cancer treatment. The CDR3 loop reads CASQRSSYEQYF. The CDR3 coding sequence is TGTGCCAGCCAGAGGAGCTCCTACGAGCAGTACTTC.